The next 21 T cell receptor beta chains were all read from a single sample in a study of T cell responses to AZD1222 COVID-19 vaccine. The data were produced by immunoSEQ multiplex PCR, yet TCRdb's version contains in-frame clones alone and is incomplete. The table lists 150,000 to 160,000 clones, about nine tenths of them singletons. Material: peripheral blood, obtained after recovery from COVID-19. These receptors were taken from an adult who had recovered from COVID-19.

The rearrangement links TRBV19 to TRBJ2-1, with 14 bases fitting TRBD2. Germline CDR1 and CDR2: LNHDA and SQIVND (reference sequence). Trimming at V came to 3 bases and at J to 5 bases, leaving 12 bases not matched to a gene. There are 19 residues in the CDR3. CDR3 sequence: CASSISRLAGGRDNNEQFF. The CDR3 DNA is TGTGCCAGTAGTATTTCGCGACTAGCGGGAGGGAGAGATAACAATGAGCAGTTCTTC. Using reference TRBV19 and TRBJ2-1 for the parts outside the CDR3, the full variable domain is DGGITQSPKYLFRKEGQNVTLSCEQNLNHDAMYWYRQDPGQGLRLIYYSQIVNDFQKGDIAEGYSVSREKKESFPLTVTSAQKNPTAFYLCASSISRLAGGRDNNEQFFGPGTRLTVL.

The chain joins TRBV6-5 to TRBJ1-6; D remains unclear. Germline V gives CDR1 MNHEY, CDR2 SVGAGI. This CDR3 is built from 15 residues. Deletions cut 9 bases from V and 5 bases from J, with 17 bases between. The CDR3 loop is CASLLDFGDNSPLHF. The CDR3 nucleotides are TGTGCCAGTTTACTGGATTTCGGGGATAATTCACCCCTCCACTTT.

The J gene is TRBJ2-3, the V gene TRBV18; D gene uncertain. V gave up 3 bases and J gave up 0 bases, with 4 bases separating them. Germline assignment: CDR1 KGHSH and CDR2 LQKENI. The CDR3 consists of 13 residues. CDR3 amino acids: CASSPPSTDTQYF. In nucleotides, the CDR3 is TGTGCCAGCTCACCCCCTAGCACAGATACGCAGTATTTT.

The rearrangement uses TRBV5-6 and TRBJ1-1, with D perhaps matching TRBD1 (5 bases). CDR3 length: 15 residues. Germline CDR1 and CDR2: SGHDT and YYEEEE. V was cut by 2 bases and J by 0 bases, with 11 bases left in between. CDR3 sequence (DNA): TGTGCCAGCAGCTTCCGGGGGATGATGAACACTGAAGCTTTCTTT. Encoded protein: CASSFRGMMNTEAFF.

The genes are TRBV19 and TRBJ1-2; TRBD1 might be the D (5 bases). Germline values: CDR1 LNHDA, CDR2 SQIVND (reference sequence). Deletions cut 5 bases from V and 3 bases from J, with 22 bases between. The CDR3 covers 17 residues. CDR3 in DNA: TGTGCCAGTAGTTTTACGGGGATCGGGGGGTACGACTATGGCTACACCTTC. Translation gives CASSFTGIGGYDYGYTF.

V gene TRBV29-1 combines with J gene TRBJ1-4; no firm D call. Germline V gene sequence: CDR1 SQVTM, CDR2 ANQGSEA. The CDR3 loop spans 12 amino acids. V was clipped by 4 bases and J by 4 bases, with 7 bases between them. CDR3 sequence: CSVGGNNEKLFF. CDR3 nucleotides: TGCAGCGTTGGAGGGAATAATGAAAAACTGTTTTTT.

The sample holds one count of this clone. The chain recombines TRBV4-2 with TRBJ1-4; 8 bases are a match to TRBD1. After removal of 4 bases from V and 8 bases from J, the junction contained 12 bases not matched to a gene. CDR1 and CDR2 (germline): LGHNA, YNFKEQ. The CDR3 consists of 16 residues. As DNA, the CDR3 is TGTGCCAGCAGCCTTTCTACTGGACAGGGTCTCGAAAAACTGTTTTTT. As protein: CASSLSTGQGLEKLFF.

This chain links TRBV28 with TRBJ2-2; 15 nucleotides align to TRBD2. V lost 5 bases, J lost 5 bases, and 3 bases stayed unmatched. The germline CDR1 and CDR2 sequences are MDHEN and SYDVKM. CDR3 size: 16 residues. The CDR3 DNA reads TGTGCCAGCAGTGTAGGACTAGCGGGGGGGACCGGGGAGCTGTTTTTT. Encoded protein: CASSVGLAGGTGELFF.

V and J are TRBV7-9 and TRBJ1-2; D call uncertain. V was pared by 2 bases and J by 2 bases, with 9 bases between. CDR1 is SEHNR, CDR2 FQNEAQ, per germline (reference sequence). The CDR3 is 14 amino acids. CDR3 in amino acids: CASSLIPPNYGYTF. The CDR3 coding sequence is TGTGCCAGCAGCTTAATTCCTCCCAACTATGGCTACACCTTC. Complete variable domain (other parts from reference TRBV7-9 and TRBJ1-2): DTGVSQNPRHKITKRGQNVTFRCDPISEHNRLYWYRQTLGQGPEFLTYFQNEAQLEKSRLLSDRFSAERPKGSFSTLEIQRTEQGDSAMYLCASSLIPPNYGYTFGSGTRLTVV.

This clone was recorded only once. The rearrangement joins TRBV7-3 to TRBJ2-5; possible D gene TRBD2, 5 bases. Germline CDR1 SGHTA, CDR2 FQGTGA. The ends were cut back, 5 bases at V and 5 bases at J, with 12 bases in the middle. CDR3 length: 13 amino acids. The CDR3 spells CASSPSPGETQYF. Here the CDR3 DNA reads TGTGCCAGCAGCCCGTCCCCGGGGGAGACCCAGTACTTC. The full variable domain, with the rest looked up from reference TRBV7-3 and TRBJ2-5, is GAGVSQTPSNKVTEKGKYVELRCDPISGHTALYWYRQSLGQGPEFLIYFQGTGAADDSGLPNDRFFAVRPEGSVSTLKIQRTERGDSAVYLCASSPSPGETQYFGPGTRLLVL.

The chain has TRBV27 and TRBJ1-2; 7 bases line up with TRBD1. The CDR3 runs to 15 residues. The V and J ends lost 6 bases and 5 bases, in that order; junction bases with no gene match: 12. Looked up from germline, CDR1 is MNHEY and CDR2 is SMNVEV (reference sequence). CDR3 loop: CASRLYDRDDYGYTF. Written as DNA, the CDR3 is TGTGCCAGCAGGCTCTACGACAGGGATGATTATGGCTACACCTTC.

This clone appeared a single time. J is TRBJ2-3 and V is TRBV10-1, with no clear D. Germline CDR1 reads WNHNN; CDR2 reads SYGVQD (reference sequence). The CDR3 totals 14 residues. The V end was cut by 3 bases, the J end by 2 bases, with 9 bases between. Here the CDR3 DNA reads TGCGCCAGCAGTGATAGGAGAAACACAGATACGCAGTATTTT. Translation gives CASSDRRNTDTQYF.

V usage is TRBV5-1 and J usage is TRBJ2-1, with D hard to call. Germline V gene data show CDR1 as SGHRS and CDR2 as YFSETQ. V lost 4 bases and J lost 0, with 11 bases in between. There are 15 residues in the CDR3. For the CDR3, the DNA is TGCGCCAGCAGCACCACTTGGAGCTCCTACAATGAGCAGTTCTTC. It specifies CASSTTWSSYNEQFF.

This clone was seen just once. The CDR3 coding sequence is TGTGCCAGCAGCTTAGACAGGAGAGGCGAGCAGTACTTC. Encoded protein: CASSLDRRGEQYF. V usage is TRBV7-8 and J usage is TRBJ2-7; maybe TRBD1 (5 bases). Per germline, CDR1 SGHVS and CDR2 FQNEAQ. The CDR3 spans 13 residues. Trimming shortened V by 1 base and J by 6 bases, and 10 bases separated the two germline ends.

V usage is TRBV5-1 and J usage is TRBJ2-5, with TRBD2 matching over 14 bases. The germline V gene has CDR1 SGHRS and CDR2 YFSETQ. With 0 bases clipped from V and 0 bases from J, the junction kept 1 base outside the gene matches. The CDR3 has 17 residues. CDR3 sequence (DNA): TGCGCCAGCAGCTTGGGGGGACTAGCGGGAGACCAAGAGACCCAGTACTTC. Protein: CASSLGGLAGDQETQYF.

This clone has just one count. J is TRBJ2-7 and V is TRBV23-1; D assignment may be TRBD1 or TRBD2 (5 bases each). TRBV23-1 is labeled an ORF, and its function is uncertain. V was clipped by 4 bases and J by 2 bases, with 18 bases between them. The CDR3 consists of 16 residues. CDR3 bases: TGCGCCAGCAGTCCCTATGAGGGGCTAGCCACCTACGAGCAGTACTTC. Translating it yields CASSPYEGLATYEQYF.

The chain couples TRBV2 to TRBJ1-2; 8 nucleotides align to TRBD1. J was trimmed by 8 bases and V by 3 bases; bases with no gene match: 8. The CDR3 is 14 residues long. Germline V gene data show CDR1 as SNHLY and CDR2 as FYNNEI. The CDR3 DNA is TGTGCCAGCAGTGAGACAGGGGTTGCCAACGGCTACACCTTC. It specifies CASSETGVANGYTF.

DNA for the CDR3: TGTGCCAGCAGCCCTGGCGGGGCGCCTATGATGGGCTACACCTTC. It translates to CASSPGGAPMMGYTF. The chain links TRBV3-1 (or the pseudogene TRBV3-2) to TRBJ1-2; a possible D gene is TRBD1 (5 bases). There are 15 residues in the CDR3. Germline V gene lookup returns CDR1 LGHDT and CDR2 YNNKEL (reference sequence). Trimming left V 4 bases short and J 8 bases short, with 20 bases between.

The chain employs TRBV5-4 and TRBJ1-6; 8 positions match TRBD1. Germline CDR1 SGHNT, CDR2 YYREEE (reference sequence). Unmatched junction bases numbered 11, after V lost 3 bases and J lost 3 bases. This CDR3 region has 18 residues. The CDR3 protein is CASSSRRATGVYNSPLHF. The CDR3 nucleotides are TGTGCCAGCAGCTCGCGGCGGGCGACAGGGGTCTATAATTCACCCCTCCACTTT. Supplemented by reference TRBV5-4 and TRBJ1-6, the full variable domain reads ETGVTQSPTHLIKTRGQQVTLRCSSQSGHNTVSWYQQALGQGPQFIFQYYREEENGRGNFPPRFSGLQFPNYSSELNVNALELDDSALYLCASSSRRATGVYNSPLHFGNGTRLTVT.

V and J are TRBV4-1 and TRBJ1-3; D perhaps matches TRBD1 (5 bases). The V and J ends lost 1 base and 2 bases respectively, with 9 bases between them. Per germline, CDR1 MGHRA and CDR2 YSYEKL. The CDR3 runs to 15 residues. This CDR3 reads CASSQGDLPGNTIYF. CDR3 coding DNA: TGCGCCAGCAGCCAAGGGGACCTACCTGGAAACACCATATATTTT.

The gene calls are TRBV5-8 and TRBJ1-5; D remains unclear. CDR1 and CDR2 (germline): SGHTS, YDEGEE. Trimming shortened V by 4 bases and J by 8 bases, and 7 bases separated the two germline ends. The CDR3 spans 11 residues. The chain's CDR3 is CASSEREPQHF. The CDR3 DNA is TGTGCCAGCAGCGAACGAGAGCCCCAGCATTTT. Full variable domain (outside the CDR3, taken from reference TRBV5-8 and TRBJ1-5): EAGVTQSPTHLIKTRGQQATLRCSPISGHTSVYWYQQALGLGLQFLLWYDEGEERNRGNFPPRFSGRQFPNYSSELNVNALELEDSALYLCASSEREPQHFGDGTRLSIL.